These T cell receptor beta chains were read from a single sample in a study of shared clonotypes between healthy human individuals. Assay: immunoSEQ multiplex PCR; the TCRdb copy retains only in-frame clones and omits some. Of under 2,500,000 clones in the sample, nearly 97% were seen once. Specimen: naive CD4+ T cells sorted from blood. Receptors originate from a man younger than 35 in good health. The CDR3 runs from the conserved cysteine through the conserved F or W. Fields, in order: D gene, V gene, clone size, J gene, CDR3 protein, CDR3 DNA. The D gene is left open where the match is weak. Not every row has a clone size; where given, it reads once, few, many or a size class.

D: TRBD1; V: TRBV9; size: .; J: TRBJ1-1; CDR3: CASSPLGQGRTEAFF; DNA: TGTGCCAGCAGCCCCTTGGGACAGGGAAGAACTGAAGCTTTCTTT
D: .; V: TRBV5-4; size: .; J: TRBJ2-4; CDR3: CASSHNRGNIQYF; DNA: TGTGCCAGCAGCCACAATCGCGGCAACATTCAGTACTTC
D: .; V: TRBV10-3; size: .; J: TRBJ1-1; CDR3: CAKNGTPGSVNTEAFF; DNA: TGTGCCAAAAACGGGACTCCCGGATCCGTGAACACTGAAGCTTTCTTT
D: TRBD1; V: TRBV2; size: .; J: TRBJ1-6; CDR3: CASSRTGQNRSSYNSPLHF; DNA: TGTGCCAGCAGTCGGACAGGCCAGAACAGGAGCTCCTATAATTCACCCCTCCACTTT
D: TRBD1; V: TRBV5-6; size: .; J: TRBJ2-5; CDR3: CASSKRTGGTETQYF; DNA: TGTGCCAGCAGCAAGAGGACAGGGGGTACGGAGACCCAGTACTTC
D: TRBD2; V: TRBV7-6; size: .; J: TRBJ2-5; CDR3: CASSTGGTYQETQYF; DNA: TGTGCCAGCAGTACCGGGGGGACCTACCAAGAGACCCAGTACTTC
D: .; V: TRBV7-9; size: .; J: TRBJ1-1; CDR3: CASSFTSDTEAFF; DNA: TGTGCCAGCAGCTTTACCTCGGACACTGAAGCTTTCTTT
D: .; V: TRBV6-1; size: .; J: TRBJ1-5; CDR3: CASSELSNQPQHF; DNA: TGTGCCAGCAGTGAACTTAGCAATCAGCCCCAGCATTTT
D: .; V: TRBV7-6; size: .; J: TRBJ2-7; CDR3: CASSRLPPAATSYEQYF; DNA: TGTGCCAGCAGCCGGCTACCCCCAGCGGCAACTTCCTACGAGCAGTACTTC
D: .; V: TRBV5-4; size: .; J: TRBJ1-1; CDR3: CASSLDGVTRNTEASF; DNA: TGTGCCAGCAGCTTGGATGGGGTGACGAGGAACACTGAAGCTTCCTTT
D: TRBD2; V: TRBV11-2; size: .; J: TRBJ2-5; CDR3: CASSTQGLAGVETQYF; DNA: TGTGCCAGCAGCACTCAGGGACTAGCGGGAGTTGAGACCCAGTACTTC
D: TRBD2; V: TRBV30; size: .; J: TRBJ2-3; CDR3: CAWASGTSVIDTQYF; DNA: TGTGCCTGGGCATCCGGGACTAGTGTTATAGATACGCAGTATTTT
D: TRBD1; V: TRBV10-1; size: .; J: TRBJ1-4; CDR3: CASSRDRATNEKLFF; DNA: TGCGCCAGCAGCCGGGACAGGGCAACTAATGAAAAACTGTTTTTT
D: .; V: TRBV2; size: .; J: TRBJ1-2; CDR3: CASSENRQANGYTF; DNA: TGTGCCAGCAGTGAGAACCGGCAGGCTAATGGCTACACCTTC
D: .; V: TRBV18; size: .; J: TRBJ1-2; CDR3: CASSPNSANYGYTF; DNA: TGTGCCAGCTCACCCAACAGCGCTAACTATGGCTACACCTTC
D: .; V: TRBV5-1; size: few; J: TRBJ1-2; CDR3: CASSLTVDIGYTF; DNA: TGCGCCAGCAGCTTGACAGTGGACATTGGCTACACCTTC
D: .; V: TRBV6-5; size: .; J: TRBJ2-1; CDR3: CASTRSVAGINEQFF; DNA: TGTGCCAGCACTCGGTCTGTTGCGGGAATCAATGAGCAGTTCTTC
D: .; V: TRBV10-2; size: .; J: TRBJ2-7; CDR3: CASSGQVGGPGSLYEQYF; DNA: TGCGCCAGCAGTGGTCAGGTGGGAGGTCCAGGGAGCCTATACGAGCAGTACTTC
D: TRBD1; V: TRBV5-1; size: .; J: TRBJ2-7; CDR3: CASSADRGEGLEQYF; DNA: TGCGCCAGCAGCGCCGACAGGGGCGAGGGTCTCGAGCAGTACTTC
D: TRBD1; V: TRBV18; size: once; J: TRBJ1-4; CDR3: CASSPGQGYEKLFF; DNA: TGTGCCAGCTCACCAGGACAGGGATATGAAAAACTGTTTTTT
D: .; V: TRBV28; size: .; J: TRBJ1-5; CDR3: CASRQSNQPQHF; DNA: TGTGCCAGCAGACAGAGCAATCAGCCCCAGCATTTT
D: .; V: TRBV9; size: .; J: TRBJ1-1; CDR3: CASSAGDWNTEAFF; DNA: TGTGCCAGCAGCGCCGGGGACTGGAACACTGAAGCTTTCTTT
D: .; V: TRBV28; size: .; J: TRBJ1-2; CDR3: CASQGYDNYGYTF; DNA: TGTGCCAGCCAGGGATACGATAACTATGGCTACACCTTC
D: .; V: TRBV9; size: .; J: TRBJ2-2; CDR3: CASSVAHTGELFF; DNA: TGTGCCAGCAGCGTAGCGCACACCGGGGAGCTGTTTTTT
D: .; V: TRBV5-4; size: .; J: TRBJ2-3; CDR3: CASSPRSSLSTDTQYF; DNA: TGTGCCAGCAGCCCTCGGTCTAGCCTCTCCACAGATACGCAGTATTTT
D: .; V: TRBV18; size: .; J: TRBJ1-2; CDR3: CASSPTTGGAGYTF; DNA: TGTGCCAGCTCACCCACGACGGGGGGGGCTGGCTACACCTTC
D: TRBD1; V: TRBV7-2; size: .; J: TRBJ2-7; CDR3: CASSLEGAYYYEQYF; DNA: TGTGCCAGCAGCTTAGAGGGGGCCTACTACTACGAGCAGTACTTC
D: TRBD2; V: TRBV5-1; size: .; J: TRBJ2-5; CDR3: CASSLWTSGRDPSQETQYF; DNA: TGCGCCAGCAGCCTTTGGACTAGCGGGAGAGACCCATCCCAAGAGACCCAGTACTTC
D: .; V: TRBV4-1; size: few; J: TRBJ1-2; CDR3: CASSQGRDYTF; DNA: TGCGCCAGCAGCCAAGGTCGAGATTACACCTTC
D: .; V: TRBV27; size: .; J: TRBJ1-6; CDR3: CASSYRDGGRWYNSPLHF; DNA: TGTGCCAGCAGTTACCGGGACGGTGGGAGGTGGTATAATTCACCCCTCCACTTT
D: TRBD1; V: TRBV7-9; size: .; J: TRBJ1-5; CDR3: CASSWGGQGGSNQPQHF; DNA: TGTGCCAGCAGCTGGGGGGGACAGGGTGGAAGCAATCAGCCCCAGCATTTT
D: .; V: TRBV30; size: .; J: TRBJ1-6; CDR3: CAGGPTGYYNSPLHF; DNA: TGTGCCGGGGGACCAACGGGGTACTATAATTCACCCCTCCACTTT
D: .; V: TRBV28; size: .; J: TRBJ1-2; CDR3: CASGTLTQGFYTF; DNA: TGTGCCAGCGGAACCCTCACGCAGGGTTTCTACACCTTC
D: .; V: TRBV5-4; size: .; J: TRBJ1-3; CDR3: CASSLSSSGNTIYF; DNA: TGTGCCAGCAGCTTGTCCTCCTCTGGAAACACCATATATTTT
D: TRBD1; V: TRBV2; size: .; J: TRBJ1-6; CDR3: CASLGQGNSPLHF; DNA: TGTGCCAGCCTGGGACAGGGAAATTCACCCCTCCACTTT
D: .; V: TRBV19; size: .; J: TRBJ1-4; CDR3: CASTPRGTYEKLFF; DNA: TGTGCCAGCACTCCGAGGGGGACTTATGAAAAACTGTTTTTT
D: TRBD2; V: TRBV25-1; size: .; J: TRBJ2-1; CDR3: CASRSSSGSPGFF; DNA: TGTGCCAGCAGGTCTAGTAGCGGGAGTCCAGGGTTCTTC
D: TRBD1; V: TRBV7-2; size: .; J: TRBJ2-1; CDR3: CASSLSLTPGGEQFF; DNA: TGTGCCAGCAGCTTATCACTAACGCCAGGGGGTGAGCAGTTCTTC
D: TRBD1; V: TRBV4-1; size: .; J: TRBJ1-1; CDR3: CASSRTTGDTEAFF; DNA: TGCGCCAGCAGCCGAACGACAGGGGATACTGAAGCTTTCTTT
D: .; V: TRBV9; size: .; J: TRBJ1-2; CDR3: CASSVDLNYGYTF; DNA: TGTGCCAGCAGCGTAGATCTTAACTATGGCTACACCTTC
D: TRBD2; V: TRBV6-6; size: .; J: TRBJ2-2; CDR3: CASSYSKLAAGELFF; DNA: TGTGCCAGCAGTTACTCGAAACTAGCGGCCGGGGAGCTGTTTTTT
D: .; V: TRBV6-6; size: .; J: TRBJ2-2; CDR3: CASRLDRTGELFF; DNA: TGTGCCAGCAGGCTGGATCGCACCGGGGAGCTGTTTTTT